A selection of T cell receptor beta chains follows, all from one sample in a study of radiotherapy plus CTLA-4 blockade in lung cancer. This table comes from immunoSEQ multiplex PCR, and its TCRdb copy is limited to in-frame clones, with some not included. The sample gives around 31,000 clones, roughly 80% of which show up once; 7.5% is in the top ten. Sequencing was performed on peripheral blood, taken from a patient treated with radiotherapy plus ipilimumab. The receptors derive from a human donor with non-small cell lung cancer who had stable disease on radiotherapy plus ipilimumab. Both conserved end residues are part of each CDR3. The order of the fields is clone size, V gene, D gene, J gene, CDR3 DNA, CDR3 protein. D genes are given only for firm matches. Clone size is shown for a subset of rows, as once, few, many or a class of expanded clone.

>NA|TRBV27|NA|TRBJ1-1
TGTGCCAGCGGGCCTCAGTCGGGAGCTTTCTTT
CASGPQSGAFF
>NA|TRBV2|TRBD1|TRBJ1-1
TGTGCCAGCAGTCTTAGGACAGGGGCGAACACTGAAGCTTTCTTT
CASSLRTGANTEAFF
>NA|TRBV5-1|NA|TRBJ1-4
TGCGCCAGCAGCTTGTTGATAGGGGAGCAAGAAAAACTGTTTTTT
CASSLLIGEQEKLFF
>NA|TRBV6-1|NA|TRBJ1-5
TGTGCCAGCAGTGGATCCTCGGGCTCGGGGGGTCAGCCCCAGCATTTT
CASSGSSGSGGQPQHF
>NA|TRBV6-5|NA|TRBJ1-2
TGTGCCAGCAGTTACTCGGGGGTACGATACACCTTC
CASSYSGVRYTF
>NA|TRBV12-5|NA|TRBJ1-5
TGTGCTAGTGGAACAGGGTACAATCAGCCCCAGCATTTT
CASGTGYNQPQHF
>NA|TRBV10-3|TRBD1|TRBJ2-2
TGTGCCATATCAGGACAGGTGAACACCGGGGAGCTGTTTTTT
CAISGQVNTGELFF
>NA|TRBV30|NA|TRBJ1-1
TGTGCCTGGAGTGTAAAGGGAAACACTGAAGCTTTCTTT
CAWSVKGNTEAFF
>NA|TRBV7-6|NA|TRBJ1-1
TGTGCCAGCAGCTTAATGGGGGGTCGGGACACTGAAGCTTTCTTT
CASSLMGGRDTEAFF
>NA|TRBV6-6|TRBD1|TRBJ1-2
TGTGCCAGCAGCCGGACAGGGGGATCCGATTTGCGGGGCTACACCTTC
CASSRTGGSDLRGYTF
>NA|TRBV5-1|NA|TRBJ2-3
TGCGCCGGCAGCTTTGCATCCCGCACAGATACGCAGTATTTT
CAGSFASRTDTQYF
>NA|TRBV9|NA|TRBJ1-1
TGTGCCAGCAGCCCCCGACCCGGGTCCACTGAAGCTTTCTTT
CASSPRPGSTEAFF
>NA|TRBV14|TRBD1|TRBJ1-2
TGTGCCAGCAGCCAAGTGGACAGGGATAACTATGGCTACACCTTC
CASSQVDRDNYGYTF
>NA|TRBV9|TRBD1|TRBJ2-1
TGTGCCAGCAGCGTAGGTGGGACAGGGATCAATGAGCAGTTCTTC
CASSVGGTGINEQFF
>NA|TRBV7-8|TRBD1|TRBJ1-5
TGTGCCAGCGGACCACGGGACAGGGGCAATCAGCCCCAGCATTTT
CASGPRDRGNQPQHF
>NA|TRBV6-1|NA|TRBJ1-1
TGTGCCAGCAGTGAGAAATTGGGGGCAGTTCTAGGGACTGAAGCTTTCTTT
CASSEKLGAVLGTEAFF
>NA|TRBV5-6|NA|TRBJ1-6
TGTGCCAGCAGCTTGGTGTCCAATTCACCCCTCCACTTT
CASSLVSNSPLHF
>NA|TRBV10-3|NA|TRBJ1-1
TGTGCCATCAGGGCCTCGAACACTGAAGCTTTCTTT
CAIRASNTEAFF
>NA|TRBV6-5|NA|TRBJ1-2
TGTGCCAGCAGGTCGGCCAGTCGCTATGGCTACACCTTC
CASRSASRYGYTF
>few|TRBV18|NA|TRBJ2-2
TGTGCCAGCTCACCAGCTCAGGGGAACACCGGGGAGCTGTTTTTT
CASSPAQGNTGELFF
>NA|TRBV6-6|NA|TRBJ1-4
TGTGCCAGCAGTTGGTCGAGAGGGAAGGGAGAAAAACTGTTTTTT
CASSWSRGKGEKLFF
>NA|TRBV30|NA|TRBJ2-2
TGTGCCTGGAAGGTCGGGACCTATTGGGCCGGGGAGCTGTTTTTT
CAWKVGTYWAGELFF
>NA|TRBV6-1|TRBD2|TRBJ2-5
TGTGCCAGCACCTTAGCGGGGGGCCCCGTGGAGACCCAGTACTTC
CASTLAGGPVETQYF
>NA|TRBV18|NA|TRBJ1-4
TGTGCCAGCTCACCCCAAGAGGTGACAGCAACTAATGAAAAACTGTTTTTT
CASSPQEVTATNEKLFF
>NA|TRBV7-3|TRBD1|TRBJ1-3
TGTGCCAGCAGCTTAGGGGGACAGGGCGTTGGAAACACCATATATTTT
CASSLGGQGVGNTIYF
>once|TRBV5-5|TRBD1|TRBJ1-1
TGTGCCAGCACCCTACAGGGGGGTGACACTGAAGCTTTCTTT
CASTLQGGDTEAFF
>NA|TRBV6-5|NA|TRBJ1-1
TGTGCCAGCAGTTACTCGAGACTCAGCATGAACACTGAAGCTTTCTTT
CASSYSRLSMNTEAFF
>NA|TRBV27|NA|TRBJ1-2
TGTGCCAGCAGTTTGAACACTATCTATGGCTACACCTTC
CASSLNTIYGYTF
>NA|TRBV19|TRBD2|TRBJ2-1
TGTGCCAGCGCGCCTAGAAGAGCGGGGGGGCCAGCAAATGAGCAGTTCTTC
CASAPRRAGGPANEQFF
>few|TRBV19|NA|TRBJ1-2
TGTGCCAGTAAGAACCGCGGGTATGGCTACACCTTC
CASKNRGYGYTF
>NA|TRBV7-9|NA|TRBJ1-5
TGTGCCAGCAGCTTCGAGTCCGGCAATCAGCCCCAGCATTTT
CASSFESGNQPQHF
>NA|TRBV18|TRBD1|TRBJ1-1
TGTGCCAGCTCACAACAGGGACAGGGCTTCAGTGAAGCCTTCTTT
CASSQQGQGFSEAFF
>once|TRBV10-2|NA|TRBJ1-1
TGCGCCAGCTCTCAGACAGGCTCGAACACTGAAGCTTTCTTT
CASSQTGSNTEAFF
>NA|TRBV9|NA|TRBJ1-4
TGTGCCAGCAGCGAGGGTCCCGCAACTAATGAAAAACTGTTTTTT
CASSEGPATNEKLFF
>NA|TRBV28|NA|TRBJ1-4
TGTGCCAGCAGTTATCCCAGGGGCCCCCAGATTGAAAAACTGTTTTTT
CASSYPRGPQIEKLFF
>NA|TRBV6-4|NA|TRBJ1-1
TGTGCCAGCAGTCTCGGGGGGGGCGTGGGTGAAGCTTTCTTT
CASSLGGGVGEAFF
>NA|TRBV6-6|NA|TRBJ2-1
TGTGCCAGCAGTTACATGGGTCCAGGTGAGCAGTTCTTC
CASSYMGPGEQFF
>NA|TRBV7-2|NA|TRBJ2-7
TGTGCCAGCAGCTTAAGGCAGGCCCCCTACGAGCAGTACTTC
CASSLRQAPYEQYF
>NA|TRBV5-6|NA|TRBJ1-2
TGTGCCAGCAGTTCGAAGGGACCTCTATATGGCTACACCTTC
CASSSKGPLYGYTF
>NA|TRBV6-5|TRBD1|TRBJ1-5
TGTGCCAGCAGTCCAGACAGGGCTCAGCCCCAGCATTTT
CASSPDRAQPQHF
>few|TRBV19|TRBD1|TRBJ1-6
TGTGCCAGTCGGGACAGTAATTCACCCCTCCACTTT
CASRDSNSPLHF
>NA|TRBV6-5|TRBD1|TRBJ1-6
TGTGCCAGCAGTTCTACAGGGGGCTATGAAGTACCCCTCCACTTT
CASSSTGGYEVPLHF
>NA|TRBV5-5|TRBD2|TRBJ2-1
TGTGCCAGCAGACAACTAGCGGGGGCCTTATACAATGAGCAGTTCTTC
CASRQLAGALYNEQFF
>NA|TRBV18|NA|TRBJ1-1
TGTGCCAGCTCACCGACCCAGGTAAACACTGAAGCTTTCTTT
CASSPTQVNTEAFF
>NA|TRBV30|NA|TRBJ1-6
TGTGCCTGGAGTGTGGGGGCTGCTAATTCACCCCTCCACTTT
CAWSVGAANSPLHF
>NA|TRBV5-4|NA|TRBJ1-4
TGTGCCAGCAGCCCGTGGACCGTCTGGGGTGAAAAACTGTTTTTT
CASSPWTVWGEKLFF
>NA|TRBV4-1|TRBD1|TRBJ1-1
TGCGCCAGCAGCCAAGATCTCGGTAACAGGGGGCCCACTGAAGCTTTCTTT
CASSQDLGNRGPTEAFF
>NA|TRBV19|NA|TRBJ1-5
TGTGCCAGTAGTAGGGGGCTGGGAAGCAATCAGCCCCAGCATTTT
CASSRGLGSNQPQHF
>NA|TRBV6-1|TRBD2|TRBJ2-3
TGTGCCAGCAGTGACTATAGCGGGGTTAGCACAGATACGCAGTATTTT
CASSDYSGVSTDTQYF
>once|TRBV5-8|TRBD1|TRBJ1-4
TGTGCCAGCAGCACCGGACAGGGTAGCCCCAATGAAAAACTGTTTTTT
CASSTGQGSPNEKLFF
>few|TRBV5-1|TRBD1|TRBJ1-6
TGCGCCAGCAGCTTGCTGGGACAGTTGGAATCACCCCTCCACTTT
CASSLLGQLESPLHF
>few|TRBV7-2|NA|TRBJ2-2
TGTGCCAGCAGCTTAGGGGGACACACCAACACCGGGGAGCTGTTTTTT
CASSLGGHTNTGELFF
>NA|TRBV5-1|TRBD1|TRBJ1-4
TGCGCCAGCAGCAGGACAGGGAGGATCTCGACTAATGAAAAACTGTTTTTT
CASSRTGRISTNEKLFF
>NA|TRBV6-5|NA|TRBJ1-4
TGTGCCAGCAGTTACTCGCAGGGATCGGGGGAAAAACTGTTTTTT
CASSYSQGSGEKLFF
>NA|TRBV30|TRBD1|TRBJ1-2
TGTGCCTGGAGTGTGCAGAGAACAGGGGACTATGGCTACACCTTC
CAWSVQRTGDYGYTF
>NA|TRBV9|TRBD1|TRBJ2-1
TGTGCCAGCAGCGTAGGAAACAGGGGGGACAGGGTTCTTCAAAGCTCCTACAATGAGCAGTTCTTC
CASSVGNRGDRVLQSSYNEQFF
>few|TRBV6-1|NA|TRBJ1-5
TGTGCCAGCAGCGAGGGGCAGGGGCAAAATCAGCCCCAGCATTTT
CASSEGQGQNQPQHF